The text below deals with one TCR beta chain. The investigators sampled blood at baseline, at cycle 4 day 1, and at cycle 7 day 1. This sample was taken from a study of OX40 agonist ivuxolimab in advanced cancers. Sequencing was performed with immunoSEQ multiplex PCR; in TCRdb, only in-frame clones are kept and a portion is missing. The data hold roughly 34,000 clones, with 84% observed a single time. The CDR3 consists of 15 residues. Germline loops: CDR1 SGHTA, CDR2 FQGTGA. Trimming left V 2 bases short and J 3 bases short, with 11 bases between. The TCR originated in an adult with an advanced solid tumor such as melanoma, head and neck, liver or kidney cancer. Sequencing was performed on CD4+ or CD8+ T cells sorted from blood, taken in a trial of the OX40 agonist ivuxolimab. The rearrangement joins TRBV7-3 to TRBJ2-1; D gene ambiguous. The CDR3 here is CASSLVGPHYNEQFF. Here the CDR3 DNA reads TGTGCCAGCAGCTTAGTAGGGCCTCACTACAATGAGCAGTTCTTC.